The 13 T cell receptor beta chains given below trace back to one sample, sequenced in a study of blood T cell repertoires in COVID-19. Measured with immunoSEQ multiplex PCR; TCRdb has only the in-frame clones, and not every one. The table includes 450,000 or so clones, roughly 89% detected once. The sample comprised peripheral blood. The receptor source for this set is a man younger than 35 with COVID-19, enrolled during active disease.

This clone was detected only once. CDR3 residues: CASSAGQYEQYF. CDR3 DNA sequence: TGCGCCAGCAGTGCCGGACAGTACGAGCAGTACTTC. The chain employs TRBV10-1 and TRBJ2-7; TRBD1 might be the D (6 bases). Germline CDR1 WNHNN, CDR2 SYGVQD (reference sequence). The CDR3 sequence is 12 residues long. V gave up 4 bases and J gave up 4 bases, with 8 bases separating them.

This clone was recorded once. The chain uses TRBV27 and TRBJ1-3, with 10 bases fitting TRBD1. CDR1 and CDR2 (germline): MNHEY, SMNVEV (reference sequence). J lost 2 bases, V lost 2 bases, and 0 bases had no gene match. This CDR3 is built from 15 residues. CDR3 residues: CASSLDRGPGNTIYF. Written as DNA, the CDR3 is TGTGCCAGCAGTTTAGACAGGGGGCCTGGAAACACCATATATTTT.

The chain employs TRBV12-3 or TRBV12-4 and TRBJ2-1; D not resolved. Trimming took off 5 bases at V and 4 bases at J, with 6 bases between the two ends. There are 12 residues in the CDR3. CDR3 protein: CASSRGYNEQFF. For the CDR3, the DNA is TGTGCCAGCAGTAGAGGATACAATGAGCAGTTCTTC.

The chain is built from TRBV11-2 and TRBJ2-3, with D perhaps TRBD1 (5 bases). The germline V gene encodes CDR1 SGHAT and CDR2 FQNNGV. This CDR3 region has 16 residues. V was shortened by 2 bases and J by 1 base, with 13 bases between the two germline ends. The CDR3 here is CASSLPQGTGTDTQYF. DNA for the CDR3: TGTGCCAGCAGCTTACCCCAGGGAACGGGCACAGATACGCAGTATTTT.

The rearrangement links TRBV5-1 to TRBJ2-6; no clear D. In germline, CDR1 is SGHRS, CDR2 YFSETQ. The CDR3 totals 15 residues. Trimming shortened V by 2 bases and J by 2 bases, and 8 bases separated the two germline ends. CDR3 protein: CASSFGNTGANVLTF. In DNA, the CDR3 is TGCGCCAGCAGCTTTGGCAATACTGGGGCCAACGTCCTGACTTTC.

The CDR3 is CATSRDRGSGANVLTF. The CDR3 DNA reads TGTGCCACCAGCAGAGATCGAGGTTCTGGGGCCAACGTCCTGACTTTC. This chain links TRBV15 with TRBJ2-6; D is unresolved. CDR1 LNHNV and CDR2 YYDKDF come from the germline V gene (reference sequence). Trimming took 0 bases from V and 1 from J, leaving 7 bases between them. The CDR3 has 16 residues.

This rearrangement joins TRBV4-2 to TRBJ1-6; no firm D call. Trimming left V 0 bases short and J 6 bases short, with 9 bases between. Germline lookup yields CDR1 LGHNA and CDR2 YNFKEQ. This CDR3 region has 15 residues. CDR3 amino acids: CASSQEGGRNSPLHF. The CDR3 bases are TGTGCCAGCAGCCAAGAGGGAGGTCGTAATTCACCCCTCCACTTT.

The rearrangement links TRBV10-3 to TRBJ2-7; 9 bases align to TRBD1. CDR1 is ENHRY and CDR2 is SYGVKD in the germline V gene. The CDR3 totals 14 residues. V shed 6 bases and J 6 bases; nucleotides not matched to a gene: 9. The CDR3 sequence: CAIRQGQGLTEQYF. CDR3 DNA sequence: TGTGCCATCAGACAGGGACAGGGACTTACCGAGCAGTACTTC.

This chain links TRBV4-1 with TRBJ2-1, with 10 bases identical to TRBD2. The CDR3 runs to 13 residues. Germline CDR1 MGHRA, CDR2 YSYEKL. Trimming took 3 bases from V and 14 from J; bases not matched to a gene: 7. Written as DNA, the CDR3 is TGCGCCAGCAGCCAGATAGCGGGAGGCCAGGAGTTCTTC. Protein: CASSQIAGGQEFF.

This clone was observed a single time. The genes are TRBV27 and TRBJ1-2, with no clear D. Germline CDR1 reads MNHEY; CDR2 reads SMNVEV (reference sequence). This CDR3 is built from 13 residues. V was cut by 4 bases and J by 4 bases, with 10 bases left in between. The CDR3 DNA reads TGTGCCAGCAGTTATGGGGAGGGCTATGGCTACACCTTC. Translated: CASSYGEGYGYTF.

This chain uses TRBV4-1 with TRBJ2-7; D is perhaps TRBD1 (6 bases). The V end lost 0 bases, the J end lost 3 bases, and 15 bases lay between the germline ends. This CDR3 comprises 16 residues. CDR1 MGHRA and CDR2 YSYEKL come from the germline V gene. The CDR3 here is CASSQDLGHRDYEQYF. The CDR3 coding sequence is TGCGCCAGCAGCCAAGATCTGGGACACCGGGACTACGAGCAGTACTTC.

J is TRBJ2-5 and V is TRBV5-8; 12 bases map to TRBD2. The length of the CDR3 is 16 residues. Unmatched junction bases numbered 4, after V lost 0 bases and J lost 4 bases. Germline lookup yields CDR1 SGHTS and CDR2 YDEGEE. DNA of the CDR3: TGTGCCAGCAGCTTGGGGCTAGCGGGAGGGCTAGAGACCCAGTACTTC. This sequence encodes CASSLGLAGGLETQYF.

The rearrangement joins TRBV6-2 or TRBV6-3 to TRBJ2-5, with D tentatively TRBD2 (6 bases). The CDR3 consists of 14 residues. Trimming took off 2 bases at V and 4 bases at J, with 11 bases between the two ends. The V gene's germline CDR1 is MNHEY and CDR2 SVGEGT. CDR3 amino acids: CASSYALAAETQYF. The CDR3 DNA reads TGTGCCAGCAGTTACGCGTTAGCGGCAGAGACCCAGTACTTC.